The clone carrying this TCR beta chain was counted only a few times. A multiplex PCR was run with 60 Vbeta primers and 13 Jbeta primers. The protocol was immunoSEQ multiplex PCR, while the TCRdb copy is restricted to in-frame clones and leaves out a portion. The table has tens of thousands of clones, 72% seen once. The data originate from a study of cytomegalovirus exposure and HLA in healthy donors. Study background: A preliminary data release comprised 91 million or so unique TCRs obtained from HLA-typed donors.

This CDR3 comprises 13 residues. Trimming removed 8 bases at V and 1 base at J, with 12 bases between. The germline gives CDR1 SEHNR, CDR2 FQNEAQ (reference sequence). The sequence was collected from a woman in her 40s in good health and CMV-seropositive. The rearrangement joins TRBV7-9 to TRBJ2-7; D remains ambiguous. Sequenced sample: PBMCs. CDR3 nucleotide sequence: TGTGCCAGCGGAATACAGAATTCCTACGAGCAGTACTTC. Translated, it gives CASGIQNSYEQYF.